The present entry profiles one TCR beta chain with its context. Its antigen is undetermined. Produced via immunoSEQ multiplex PCR; TCRdb's table is partial and in-frame only. The sample holds about 150,000 clones, approximately 91% seen once. The sample belongs to a study of T cell responses to AZD1222 COVID-19 vaccine. Study-level findings and limits: A mostly white British donor set with more females was recruited, and clonal diversity was possibly underestimated.

CDR1 is WSHSY, CDR2 SAAADI, per germline. Trimming removed 7 bases from V and 5 bases from J; junction bases left unmatched: 8. The CDR3 extends over 15 amino acids. This receptor was taken from an adult who had recovered from COVID-19. The chain is built from TRBV10-2 and TRBJ2-5; 12 bases line up with TRBD2. The specimen comprised peripheral blood, sampled after recovery from COVID-19. The CDR3 here is CASTSNLAGGETQYF. The CDR3 region has the DNA TGCGCCAGCACCTCGAATCTAGCGGGAGGGGAGACCCAGTACTTC.